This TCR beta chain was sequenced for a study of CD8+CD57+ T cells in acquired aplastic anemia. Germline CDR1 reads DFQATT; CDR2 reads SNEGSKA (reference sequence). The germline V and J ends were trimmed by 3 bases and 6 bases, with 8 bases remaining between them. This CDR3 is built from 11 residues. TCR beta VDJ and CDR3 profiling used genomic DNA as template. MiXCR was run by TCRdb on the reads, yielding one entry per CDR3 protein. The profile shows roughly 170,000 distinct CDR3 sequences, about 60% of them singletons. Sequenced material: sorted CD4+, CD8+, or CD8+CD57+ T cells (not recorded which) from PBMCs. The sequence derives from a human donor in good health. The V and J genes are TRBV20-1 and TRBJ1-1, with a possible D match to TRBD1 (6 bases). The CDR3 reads CSASRTAEAFF. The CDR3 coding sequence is TGCAGTGCTAGCAGGACAGCTGAAGCTTTCTTT.